Each of the 21 T cell receptor beta chains below was sequenced from the same sample in a study of T cell repertoires in cytomegalovirus infection. TCRdb re-called the reads with MiXCR, one entry per CDR3 protein. The sample yields around 350,000 distinct CDR3 sequences, 15% to 20% seen once. Sequencing used PBMCs. All receptors derive from a human donor in good health (CMV status not recorded). Some clones in this sample may be carry-over from other donors' samples.

At least ten counts were recorded for this clonotype. Written as DNA, the CDR3 is TGTGCCAGCAGCTTAGACCAGGCTCACAATGAGCAGTTCTTC. It codes for CASSLDQAHNEQFF. The V and J genes are TRBV7-2 and TRBJ2-1; the D is unclear. V was trimmed by 1 base and J by 5 bases, leaving 9 bases between them. CDR3 length: 14 amino acids. Germline assignment: CDR1 SGHTA and CDR2 FQGNSA. Filled out from reference TRBV7-2 and TRBJ2-1, the complete variable domain reads GAGVSQSPSNKVTEKGKDVELRCDPISGHTALYWYRQSLGQGLEFLIYFQGNSAPDKSGLPSDRFSAERTGGSVSTLTIQRTQQEDSAVYLCASSLDQAHNEQFFGPGTRLTVL.

This clonotype has a count of ten or more. The CDR3 DNA reads TGTGCCAGCAGCTTCCGGGACCCGTTCACAGATACGCAGTATTTT. This translates into CASSFRDPFTDTQYF. This sequence joins TRBV11-2 and TRBJ2-3, with D perhaps being TRBD1 or TRBD2 (5 bases each). Trimming removed 3 bases from V and 2 bases from J, with 12 bases in between. Germline-derived CDR1 and CDR2 are SGHAT and FQNNGV. The CDR3 is 15 amino acids.

The V gene is TRBV6-2 or TRBV6-3, the J gene TRBJ2-7; TRBD1 matches 12 bases. V lost 6 bases to trimming and J lost 2 bases; unmatched junction nucleotides: 5. Germline-derived CDR1 and CDR2 are MNHEY and SVGEGT. The CDR3 consists of 15 residues. The DNA for the CDR3 is TGTGCCAGCAGACGAAGGGACAGGGGGCCCTACGAGCAGTACTTC. This translates into CASRRRDRGPYEQYF.

The J gene is TRBJ1-5, the V gene TRBV19; D unresolved. Germline CDR1 LNHDA, CDR2 SQIVND (reference sequence). V was cut by 2 bases and J by 5 bases, with 10 bases left in between. The CDR3 has 14 residues. CDR3 protein: CASSISGYDQPQHF. CDR3 in DNA: TGTGCCAGTAGTATATCCGGGTATGATCAGCCCCAGCATTTT.

This clonotype was recorded many times. This chain uses TRBV11-2 with TRBJ1-1; D possibly corresponds to TRBD1 (6 bases). This CDR3 region has 12 residues. V was cut by 4 bases and J by 8 bases, with 11 bases left in between. Germline lookup yields CDR1 SGHAT and CDR2 FQNNGV. This CDR3 reads CASSWQQGEAFF. The CDR3 DNA reads as TGTGCCAGCAGCTGGCAACAGGGAGAAGCTTTCTTT.

This clonotype has only a few counts. The chain has TRBV5-6 and TRBJ2-5, with 12 nucleotides matching TRBD2. CDR3 length: 15 residues. The V gene end was trimmed by 5 bases and the J gene end by 4 bases; junction bases not matched to a gene: 6. CDR1 and CDR2 from the germline V gene are SGHDT and YYEEEE. CDR3 DNA sequence: TGTGCCAGCAGTTCCCCGGGACTAGCGGGAGAGACCCAGTACTTC. Its translation: CASSSPGLAGETQYF.

This clonotype was counted a few times. The chain links TRBV20-1 to TRBJ1-2; D may be TRBD1 (5 bases). In germline, CDR1 is DFQATT, CDR2 SNEGSKA (reference sequence). The CDR3 loop spans 15 amino acids. V was shortened by 6 bases and J by 4 bases, with 21 bases between the two germline ends. As DNA, the CDR3 is TGCAGTGCCCGAGGGTCTTCGTTGACAGCCTATGGCTACACCTTC. Amino acid sequence: CSARGSSLTAYGYTF.

In its sample, this clonotype was seen many times. The chain is built from TRBV12-3 or TRBV12-4 and TRBJ1-1; D is perhaps TRBD1 (5 bases). Trimming stripped 6 bases from V and 0 bases from J, with 11 bases between. The CDR3 is 14 residues long. CDR3 nucleotides: TGTGCCAGCAGAACGACAGTGATGAACACTGAAGCTTTCTTT. Protein product: CASRTTVMNTEAFF.

Many counts were recorded for this clonotype. This sequence joins TRBV7-6 and TRBJ2-6; D is unclear. This CDR3 is built from 17 residues. Trimming removed 5 bases at V and 4 bases at J, with 18 bases between. Germline V CDR1 and CDR2: SGHVS, FNYEAQ. CDR3 nucleotide sequence: TGTGCCAGCAGCCACATAAAGGGAAGGAGCGGGGCCAACGTCCTGACTTTC. The encoded protein is CASSHIKGRSGANVLTF.

This clonotype occurred a few times. The chain couples TRBV28 to TRBJ2-5; D tentatively reads TRBD1 or TRBD2 (6 bases each). The CDR3 has 15 residues. Trimming took 5 bases from V and 3 from J, leaving 16 bases between them. From germline, CDR1 is MDHEN and CDR2 SYDVKM. Here the CDR3 reads CASSPQGLWKETQYF. The DNA for the CDR3 is TGTGCCAGCAGTCCACAGGGACTGTGGAAAGAGACCCAGTACTTC.

This clonotype was counted only a few times. A much bigger clone sits one base away, suggesting this may be a read error. Here the CDR3 DNA reads TGTGCCAGCAGCCAAGCCCTCAATCAGCCCCAGCATTTT. Its translation: CASSQALNQPQHF. J is TRBJ1-5 and V is TRBV3-1; no definite D call. Deletions cut 1 base from V and 3 bases from J, with 4 bases between. In germline, CDR1 is LGHDT, CDR2 YNNKEL (reference sequence). The CDR3 consists of 13 residues.

This clonotype has only a few counts. The chain employs TRBV7-2 and TRBJ1-1, with D perhaps matching TRBD1 (6 bases). CDR1 and CDR2 from the germline V gene are SGHTA and FQGNSA. Trimming shortened V by 2 bases and J by 1 base, and 14 bases separated the two germline ends. The CDR3 extends over 16 amino acids. CDR3 bases: TGTGCCAGCAGCTTAAACCGGGACACCAGGAACACTGAAGCTTTCTTT. The encoded protein is CASSLNRDTRNTEAFF.

The rearrangement links TRBV18 to TRBJ1-5; D gene ambiguous. CDR3 length: 15 residues. Deletions cut 2 bases from V and 2 bases from J, with 10 bases between. From germline, CDR1 is KGHSH and CDR2 LQKENI. CDR3 loop: CASSPTVAGNQPQHF. The CDR3 nucleotides read TGTGCCAGCTCACCAACGGTCGCTGGCAATCAGCCCCAGCATTTT.

This clonotype has only a few counts. This chain links TRBV4-1 with TRBJ1-2, with a possible D match to TRBD1 (6 bases). The germline CDR1 and CDR2 sequences are MGHRA and YSYEKL. The CDR3 runs to 13 residues. With 7 bases removed from V and 4 bases from J, the gap between germline ends came to 13 bases. CDR3 coding DNA: TGCGCCAGCACCGGGGACACCGCCTATGGCTACACCTTC. Encoded protein: CASTGDTAYGYTF.

The table lists this clonotype with many counts. This chain connects TRBV28 to TRBJ2-6; D unresolved. The ends were cut back, 1 base at V and 0 bases at J, with 4 bases in the middle. Per germline, CDR1 MDHEN and CDR2 SYDVKM. This CDR3 has 15 amino acids. CDR3 residues: CASSLLVSGANVLTF. CDR3 DNA sequence: TGTGCCAGCAGTTTATTGGTCTCTGGGGCCAACGTCCTGACTTTC.

This clonotype occurred once. The CDR3 DNA sequence: TGTGCCAGTAGCCGCGGGGTAGGTTCCCCCGGCAGGAACACCATATATTTT. Translated, it gives CASSRGVGSPGRNTIYF. This sequence joins TRBV19 and TRBJ1-3; unclear D gene. Germline V gene data show CDR1 as LNHDA and CDR2 as SQIVND (reference sequence). V was pared by 6 bases and J by 7 bases, with 25 bases between. CDR3 length equals 17 residues.

This clonotype has ten or more counts. The chain employs TRBV12-3 or TRBV12-4 and TRBJ1-2; D gene unclear. The CDR3 sequence is 12 residues long. Trimming pared 3 bases from V and 1 base from J, leaving 3 bases between. The CDR3 DNA follows: TGTGCCAGCAGTTTCCGTAACTATGGCTACACCTTC. Its protein is CASSFRNYGYTF.

This clonotype has a count of ten or more. This chain joins TRBV20-1 and TRBJ2-7, with 10 positions matching TRBD1. There are 14 residues in the CDR3. The V and J ends lost 6 bases and 8 bases, in that order; junction bases with no gene match: 13. Germline V lookup: CDR1 DFQATT, CDR2 SNEGSKA (reference sequence). The CDR3 here is CSAGGSGQGPKQYF. As DNA, the CDR3 is TGCAGTGCAGGGGGTTCGGGACAGGGGCCGAAGCAGTACTTC.

This clonotype showed up just a few times. For the CDR3, the DNA is TGTGCCAGCAGCTCCACACCAGGGCAGGGTTCACCCCTCCACTTT. It translates to CASSSTPGQGSPLHF. This chain links TRBV28 with TRBJ1-6; D is perhaps TRBD1 (5 bases). V was cut by 6 bases and J by 9 bases, with 18 bases left in between. Per germline, CDR1 MDHEN and CDR2 SYDVKM. CDR3 length equals 15 residues.

In this sample, this clonotype turned up a few times. V is TRBV19 and J is TRBJ2-1; tentative D call: TRBD2 (5 bases). Germline lookup yields CDR1 LNHDA and CDR2 SQIVND (reference sequence). The V gene lost 1 base and the J gene lost 6 bases, with 25 bases spanning the gap. CDR3 size: 19 residues. CDR3 loop: CASSIVAPKLGGRRNEQFF. The CDR3 DNA reads TGTGCCAGTAGTATAGTTGCCCCCAAGTTGGGCGGGCGACGCAATGAGCAGTTCTTC.

This clonotype occurred many times. This chain connects TRBV19 to TRBJ1-1; D gene unclear. The CDR3 spans 11 residues. Germline V lookup: CDR1 LNHDA, CDR2 SQIVND (reference sequence). As DNA, the CDR3 is TGTGTGACACTGGAGAACACTGAAGCTTTCTTT. Its translation: CVTLENTEAFF.